The 15 T cell receptor beta chains given below trace back to one sample, sequenced in a study of cytomegalovirus exposure and HLA in healthy donors. PCR amplification relied on 60 Vbeta primers (plus 13 Jbeta primers). Profiling relied on immunoSEQ multiplex PCR, and the TCRdb table lists in-frame clones only, not all of them. The data show about 140,000 clones, roughly 82% seen once. The sample was PBMCs. The receptor set was obtained from a man in his late teens or twenties in good health and CMV-seropositive.

The chain is built from TRBV28 and TRBJ2-5; 7 nucleotides align to TRBD1. Germline trimming cut 6 bases from V and 2 bases from J; bases unmatched to any gene: 9. The CDR3 consists of 15 residues. Germline V gives CDR1 MDHEN, CDR2 SYDVKM. CDR3 region: CASRSLRDRQETQYF. In DNA, the CDR3 is TGTGCCAGCAGGTCCCTCAGGGACAGACAAGAGACCCAGTACTTC.

CDR3 sequence (DNA): TGTGCCAGCATCTCCGACAGGGCCCCTGAAGCTTTCTTT. It encodes CASISDRAPEAFF. The gene calls are TRBV28 and TRBJ1-1, with 7 bases identical to TRBD1. The junction had 8 bases not matched to a gene; V was cut back by 7 bases and J by 6 bases. Germline lookup yields CDR1 MDHEN and CDR2 SYDVKM. This CDR3 contains 13 residues.

The V call is TRBV29-1, the J call TRBJ2-2; the match to TRBD1 covers 7 bases. J was trimmed by 2 bases and V by 6 bases; bases with no gene match: 3. There are 13 residues in the CDR3. Germline CDR1 and CDR2: SQVTM and ANQGSEA. The CDR3 region is CSVQGTNTGELFF. The CDR3 DNA is TGCAGCGTACAGGGGACCAACACCGGGGAGCTGTTTTTT.

The V gene is TRBV7-9, the J gene TRBJ1-3, with D maybe TRBD1 (5 bases). CDR1 is SEHNR, CDR2 FQNEAQ, per germline (reference sequence). Deletions cut 5 bases from V and 2 bases from J, with 10 bases between. This CDR3 is built from 14 residues. The CDR3 loop reads CASSPRATGNTIYF. The CDR3 nucleotides read TGTGCCAGCAGCCCCAGGGCAACTGGAAACACCATATATTTT.

The V and J genes are TRBV6-1 and TRBJ2-7; possibly TRBD2 for D (5 bases). V gave up 8 bases and J gave up 1 base, with 15 bases separating them. Germline CDR1 reads MNHNS; CDR2 reads SASEGT. CDR3 size: 14 residues. CDR3 protein: CASVPRTVSYEQYF. The DNA for the CDR3 is TGTGCCAGCGTACCCCGGACTGTTTCCTACGAGCAGTACTTC.

This chain connects TRBV28 to TRBJ2-7; 8 nucleotides line up with TRBD1. CDR1 and CDR2 from the germline V gene are MDHEN and SYDVKM. The V and J ends lost 10 bases and 0 bases, in that order; junction bases with no gene match: 8. The CDR3 loop spans 14 amino acids. CDR3: CATQGGQVSYEQYF. CDR3 DNA: TGTGCCACCCAGGGGGGACAGGTCTCCTACGAGCAGTACTTC.

Only one count was recorded for this clone. The rearrangement uses TRBV6-6 and TRBJ2-3; TRBD2 matches at 8 bases. The CDR3 covers 16 residues. CDR1 and CDR2 from the germline V gene are MNHNY and SVGAGI (reference sequence). V was clipped by 7 bases and J by 5 bases; unmatched bases: 14. The CDR3 loop reads CASIPGSAGARDTQYF. CDR3 sequence (DNA): TGTGCCAGCATTCCCGGGTCAGCGGGAGCAAGAGATACGCAGTATTTT.

CDR3 nucleotides: TGTGCCAGCAGCGTCATTACTACAGGGAACACTGAAGCTTTCTTT. This encodes CASSVITTGNTEAFF. J is TRBJ1-1 and V is TRBV9; weak D call: TRBD1 (5 bases). Germline V gene data show CDR1 as SGDLS and CDR2 as YYNGEE. The CDR3 consists of 15 residues. Between the trimmed V and J ends, which lost 2 bases and 1 base, there was a span of 12 bases.

In its sample, this clone was seen once. The rearrangement joins TRBV18 to TRBJ2-5; D not resolved. This CDR3 has 15 amino acids. Between the trimmed V and J ends, which lost 3 bases and 1 base, there was a span of 12 bases. CDR1 is KGHSH, CDR2 LQKENI, per germline. The CDR3 here is CASSPSQSFQETQYF. CDR3 sequence (DNA): TGTGCCAGCTCACCGTCCCAGTCTTTCCAAGAGACCCAGTACTTC.

This clone came up once. This chain uses TRBV2 with TRBJ1-3; no clear D gene. The length of the CDR3 is 12 residues. Germline CDR1 SNHLY, CDR2 FYNNEI. The ends were cut back, 4 bases at V and 4 bases at J, with 5 bases in the middle. CDR3 DNA: TGTGCCAGCAGTGTACGGGGAAACACCATATATTTT. It yields the protein CASSVRGNTIYF.

V usage is TRBV28 and J usage is TRBJ1-2; D perhaps matches TRBD1 (6 bases). V was pared by 8 bases and J by 4 bases, with 14 bases between. The CDR3 contains 13 residues. Germline lookup yields CDR1 MDHEN and CDR2 SYDVKM. Here the CDR3 reads CASRGAGTYGYTF. The CDR3 DNA sequence: TGTGCCAGCCGGGGGGCAGGGACCTATGGCTACACCTTC.

CDR3 DNA sequence: TGTGCCAGCAGCGTTACACAGGGGGCAGATGAGCAGTTCTTC. It encodes CASSVTQGADEQFF. The genes are TRBV7-6 and TRBJ2-1; 9 bases line up with TRBD1. Trimming removed 5 bases from V and 8 bases from J; junction bases left unmatched: 7. The germline V gene encodes CDR1 SGHVS and CDR2 FNYEAQ. The CDR3 has 14 residues.

The chain combines TRBV19 with TRBJ2-1; 8 bases line up with TRBD1. Trimming removed 5 bases from V and 8 bases from J; junction bases left unmatched: 11. The length of the CDR3 is 15 residues. Germline V CDR1 and CDR2: LNHDA, SQIVND (reference sequence). The CDR3 reads CASSPRTGRGDEQFF. The DNA for the CDR3 is TGTGCCAGTAGTCCCAGGACAGGGAGAGGCGATGAGCAGTTCTTC.

V and J are TRBV19 and TRBJ2-1; 8 positions match TRBD2. V was clipped by 4 bases and J by 7 bases; unmatched bases: 9. This CDR3 has 15 residues. Germline assignment: CDR1 LNHDA and CDR2 SQIVND (reference sequence). CDR3 coding DNA: TGTGCCAGTAGTAAACCGGGACTAGGTCAAAATGAGCAGTTCTTC. This sequence encodes CASSKPGLGQNEQFF. The variable domain in full, completed from reference TRBV19 and TRBJ2-1, reads DGGITQSPKYLFRKEGQNVTLSCEQNLNHDAMYWYRQDPGQGLRLIYYSQIVNDFQKGDIAEGYSVSREKKESFPLTVTSAQKNPTAFYLCASSKPGLGQNEQFFGPGTRLTVL.

The CDR3 is CASSLGGQGGGEGYTF. As DNA, the CDR3 is TGCGCCAGCAGCTTGGGCGGACAGGGAGGAGGCGAGGGCTACACCTTC. This chain joins TRBV5-1 and TRBJ1-2; 8 bases line up with TRBD1. Germline-derived CDR1 and CDR2 are SGHRS and YFSETQ. After removal of 0 bases from V and 8 bases from J, the junction contained 12 bases not matched to a gene. The CDR3 extends over 16 amino acids. Filled out from reference TRBV5-1 and TRBJ1-2, the complete variable domain reads KAGVTQTPRYLIKTRGQQVTLSCSPISGHRSVSWYQQTPGQGLQFLFEYFSETQRNKGNFPGRFSGRQFSNSRSEMNVSTLELGDSALYLCASSLGGQGGGEGYTFGSGTRLTVV.